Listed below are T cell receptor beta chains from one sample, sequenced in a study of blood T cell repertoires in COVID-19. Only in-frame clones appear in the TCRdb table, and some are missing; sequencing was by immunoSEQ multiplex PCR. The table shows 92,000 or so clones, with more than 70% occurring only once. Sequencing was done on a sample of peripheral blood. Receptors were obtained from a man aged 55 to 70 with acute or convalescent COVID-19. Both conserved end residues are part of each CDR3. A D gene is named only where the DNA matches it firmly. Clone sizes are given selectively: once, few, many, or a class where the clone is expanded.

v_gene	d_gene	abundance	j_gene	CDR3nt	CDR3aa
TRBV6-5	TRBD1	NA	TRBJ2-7	TGTGCCAGCAGTCGACAGGGGCTGAACGAGCAGTACTTC	CASSRQGLNEQYF
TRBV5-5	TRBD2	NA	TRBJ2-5	TGTGCCAGCAGCCCACCGCGGGGCCAGCGGGGACAAGAGACCCAGTACTTC	CASSPPRGQRGQETQYF
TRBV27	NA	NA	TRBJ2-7	TGTGCCAGCAGTCGATCCGGGCTGGACACCTCCTACGAGCAGTACTTC	CASSRSGLDTSYEQYF
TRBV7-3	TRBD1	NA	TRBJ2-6	TGTGCCAGCAGCCCACAGGGGTTTGGGGCCAACGTCCTGACTTTC	CASSPQGFGANVLTF
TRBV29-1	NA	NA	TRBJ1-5	TGCAGCGTTGCGACAGCGGGGAATCAGCCCCAGCATTTT	CSVATAGNQPQHF
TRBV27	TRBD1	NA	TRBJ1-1	TGTGCCAGCAGTTTACATTTTGCGACAGGGATGACTGAAGCTTTCTTT	CASSLHFATGMTEAFF
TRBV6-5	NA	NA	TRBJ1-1	TGTGCCAGCACCACGCACGGACAGCTGAACACTGAAGCTTTCTTT	CASTTHGQLNTEAFF
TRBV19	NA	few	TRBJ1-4	TGTGCCAGTAGCGTACACATGGATGAAAAACTGTTTTTT	CASSVHMDEKLFF
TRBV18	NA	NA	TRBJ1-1	TGTGCCAGCTCTGAGGCCGCGAACACTGAAGCTTTCTTT	CASSEAANTEAFF
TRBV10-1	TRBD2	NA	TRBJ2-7	TGCGCCAGCAGTGAGTCCATGGTAGCGGGAGAATCGGGCGAGCAGTACTTC	CASSESMVAGESGEQYF
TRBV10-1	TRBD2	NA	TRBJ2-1	TGCGCCAGCAGCCGAAGCGGGATGGGCAATGAGCAGTTCTTC	CASSRSGMGNEQFF